These 18 T cell receptor beta chains were sequenced from one sample in a study of blood T cell repertoires in COVID-19. Using immunoSEQ multiplex PCR, the repertoire was profiled, and TCRdb retains in-frame clones only, with some absent. The sample yields tens of thousands of clones, roughly 91% seen once. Sequencing was carried out using peripheral blood. Source of these receptors: a human donor in a cohort sampled during active COVID-19.

This clone was counted a few times. The rearrangement links TRBV20-1 to TRBJ2-1; 8 bases align to TRBD2. CDR3 length equals 15 residues. The trim removed 3 bases at V and 1 base at J, leaving 5 bases unmatched. CDR1 and CDR2 (germline): DFQATT, SNEGSKA (reference sequence). The CDR3 nucleotides are TGCAGTGCTAGTCGGGGCGGGAGGTCCTACAATGAGCAGTTCTTC. As protein: CSASRGGRSYNEQFF.

This chain uses TRBV7-3 with TRBJ2-5; TRBD2 matches 12 bases. CDR1 and CDR2 from the germline V gene are SGHTA and FQGTGA. Trimming took 3 bases from V and 2 from J; bases not matched to a gene: 1. The length of the CDR3 is 15 residues. The CDR3 sequence is CASSLTSGRQETQYF. The CDR3 DNA is TGTGCCAGCAGCTTGACTAGCGGGAGACAAGAGACCCAGTACTTC.

The V and J genes are TRBV11-2 and TRBJ2-3; tentatively, D is TRBD1 (5 bases). The CDR3 runs to 13 residues. Germline CDR1 reads SGHAT; CDR2 reads FQNNGV. V was cut by 0 bases and J by 6 bases, with 7 bases left in between. In nucleotides, the CDR3 is TGTGCCAGCAGCTTAGACAGGGTGGATACGCAGTATTTT. It codes for CASSLDRVDTQYF.

The rearrangement joins TRBV18 to TRBJ1-3; TRBD1 matches at 8 bases. Germline V gene data show CDR1 as KGHSH and CDR2 as LQKENI. The CDR3 contains 16 residues. V lost 6 bases to trimming and J lost 0 bases; unmatched junction nucleotides: 7. CDR3 region: CASSGAGTGSGNTIYF. As DNA, the CDR3 is TGTGCCAGCTCCGGAGCCGGGACAGGCTCTGGAAACACCATATATTTT.

J is TRBJ1-5 and V is TRBV5-5, with 7 nucleotides matching TRBD1. The CDR3 runs 17 residues. The ends lost 4 bases at V and 3 bases at J; junction bases unmatched: 13. Germline V CDR1 and CDR2: SGHKS, YYEKEE (reference sequence). This CDR3 reads CASSPLRDRPPNQPQHF. CDR3 DNA: TGTGCCAGCAGCCCCCTCCGGGACAGACCACCCAATCAGCCCCAGCATTTT. The complete variable domain, with remaining parts taken from reference TRBV5-5 and TRBJ1-5, reads DAGVTQSPTHLIKTRGQQVTLRCSPISGHKSVSWYQQVLGQGPQFIFQYYEKEERGRGNFPDRFSARQFPNYSSELNVNALLLGDSALYLCASSPLRDRPPNQPQHFGDGTRLSIL.

The count of this clone is one. The J gene is TRBJ2-3, the V gene TRBV3-1 (or the pseudogene TRBV3-2), with D possibly matching TRBD1 (5 bases). The CDR3 covers 15 residues. V was clipped by 3 bases and J by 0 bases, with 10 bases between them. The germline V gene encodes CDR1 LGHDT and CDR2 YNNKEL (reference sequence). DNA of the CDR3: TGTGCCAGCAGCCAGACAGTAGCTAGCACAGATACGCAGTATTTT. This translates into CASSQTVASTDTQYF.

The gene calls are TRBV5-1 and TRBJ2-1, with 9 bases identical to TRBD1. This CDR3 region has 16 residues. The junction had 5 bases not matched to a gene; V was cut back by 1 base and J by 3 bases. The germline V gene has CDR1 SGHRS and CDR2 YFSETQ. The CDR3 nucleotides read TGCGCCAGCAGCTTGTTCTCGGGACAGGGCTACAATGAGCAGTTCTTC. Residues: CASSLFSGQGYNEQFF.

The chain combines TRBV7-6 with TRBJ2-7; 9 bases match TRBD1. Germline V gene data show CDR1 as SGHVS and CDR2 as FNYEAQ. The V and J ends lost 1 base and 5 bases, in that order; junction bases with no gene match: 3. There are 14 residues in the CDR3. Here the CDR3 reads CASSLGRTGDEQYF. CDR3 DNA: TGTGCCAGCAGCTTAGGGAGGACAGGGGACGAGCAGTACTTC.

The gene calls are TRBV4-1 and TRBJ2-3, with 7 positions matching TRBD2. V was clipped by 4 bases and J by 0 bases; unmatched bases: 13. This CDR3 is 18 amino acids long. The germline CDR1 and CDR2 sequences are MGHRA and YSYEKL. The CDR3 DNA reads TGCGCCAGCAGCCTCACCCCGGGAGGCGGGGGAAGCACAGATACGCAGTATTTT. This sequence encodes CASSLTPGGGGSTDTQYF.

The CDR3 region is CSVRGPSYEQYF. The CDR3 DNA follows: TGCAGCGTGCGGGGCCCTTCCTACGAGCAGTACTTC. This rearrangement joins TRBV29-1 to TRBJ2-7; D perhaps matches TRBD2 (6 bases). This CDR3 has 12 residues. With 6 bases removed from V and 1 base from J, the gap between germline ends came to 10 bases. The germline V gene has CDR1 SQVTM and CDR2 ANQGSEA.

The genes are TRBV6-6 and TRBJ2-5, with D possibly being TRBD2 (6 bases). With 6 bases removed from V and 3 bases from J, the gap between germline ends came to 8 bases. The CDR3 consists of 12 residues. Germline CDR1 is MNHNY and CDR2 is SVGAGI (reference sequence). The CDR3 bases are TGTGCCAGCAGCTTAGCGGAAGAGACCCAGTACTTC. The encoded protein is CASSLAEETQYF.

The CDR3 DNA reads TGTGCCAGCAGGGGTGGAGGGTGGAACACCATATATTTT. Translated, it gives CASRGGGWNTIYF. V gene TRBV28 combines with J gene TRBJ1-3, with unresolved D. The V gene lost 6 bases and the J gene lost 7 bases, with 13 bases spanning the gap. CDR1 and CDR2 (germline): MDHEN, SYDVKM. The CDR3 sequence is 13 residues long.

The V gene is TRBV6-1, the J gene TRBJ1-4; 10 bases map to TRBD1. The junction had 3 bases not matched to a gene; V was cut back by 2 bases and J by 6 bases. The CDR3 extends over 15 amino acids. Germline CDR1 reads MNHNS; CDR2 reads SASEGT. CDR3 loop: CASSEPGQGYEKLFF. As DNA, the CDR3 is TGTGCCAGCAGTGAACCGGGACAGGGGTATGAAAAACTGTTTTTT.

The chain is built from TRBV6-4 and TRBJ1-1; D perhaps matches TRBD1 (6 bases). Trimming left V 6 bases short and J 1 base short, with 12 bases between. The CDR3 has 14 residues. Per germline, CDR1 MRHNA and CDR2 SNTAGT. In nucleotides, the CDR3 is TGTGCCAGCAGGACCACAGGGAAGAACACTGAAGCTTTCTTT. As protein: CASRTTGKNTEAFF.

The V and J genes are TRBV2 and TRBJ2-2; a possible D gene is TRBD2 (6 bases). Per germline, CDR1 SNHLY and CDR2 FYNNEI. V lost 6 bases to trimming and J lost 2 bases, with 13 bases between them. The CDR3 has 15 residues. This CDR3 reads CASREPGLNTGELFF. In DNA, the CDR3 is TGTGCCAGCAGGGAACCGGGACTTAACACCGGGGAGCTGTTTTTT.

In regard to this clone: Other DNA sequences in the same sample also yield this CDR3. The V gene is TRBV9, the J gene TRBJ1-2, with 7 bases identical to TRBD1. Per germline, CDR1 SGDLS and CDR2 YYNGEE. CDR3 size: 13 residues. After removal of 2 bases from V and 3 bases from J, the junction contained 1 base not matched to a gene. The CDR3 DNA sequence: TGTGCCAGCAGCGTTACAGGGGACTATGGCTACACCTTC. This codes for CASSVTGDYGYTF.

The chain combines TRBV24-1 with TRBJ2-5; 14 bases are a match to TRBD2. V shed 3 bases and J 7 bases; nucleotides not matched to a gene: 6. Germline assignment: CDR1 KGHDR and CDR2 SFDVKD. The CDR3 consists of 16 residues. The CDR3 region is CATSDAGTSGGWTQYF. The CDR3 DNA sequence: TGTGCCACCAGTGATGCGGGGACTAGCGGGGGCTGGACCCAGTACTTC.

The chain joins TRBV7-2 to TRBJ2-1; the D gene is possibly TRBD2 (6 bases). Trimming stripped 5 bases from V and 4 bases from J, with 15 bases between. Germline V gives CDR1 SGHTA, CDR2 FQGNSA. The length of the CDR3 is 15 residues. DNA of the CDR3: TGTGCCAGCAGCCCCACCGGCGCGGGATACAATGAGCAGTTCTTC. It yields the protein CASSPTGAGYNEQFF.